This T cell receptor beta chain appears in the sequencing data of a study of T-cell reconstitution after alpha-beta-depleted transplantation in children. This clonotype was seen only a few times. The V end lost 6 bases, the J end lost 0 bases, and 15 bases lay between the germline ends. This CDR3 region has 15 residues. Preparation of the TCRbeta library was carried out with unique molecular identifiers. TCRdb ran MiXCR on the PCR reads and lists one entry per CDR3 protein. The sample yields hundreds of thousands of distinct CDR3 sequences, approximately 20% seen once. The V call is TRBV12-3 or TRBV12-4, the J call TRBJ2-7; D might be TRBD1 (5 bases). Sequenced material: PBMCs from the stem cell graft donor, taken from the stem cell graft. This sequence originates from a human donor who donated a stem cell graft to a child with acute lymphoblastic leukemia. CDR3 loop: CASSRPQGSSYEQYF. DNA for the CDR3: TGTGCCAGCAGCCGCCCTCAGGGTAGCTCCTACGAGCAGTACTTC.